A single sample is the source of the 8 T cell receptor beta chains below, sequenced in a study of TET2 disruption in CD19-targeted CAR T cells. Generated by immunoSEQ multiplex PCR, the TCRdb table keeps only in-frame clones and is missing some. The sample table sets out roughly 26,000 clones. Treatment in this sample: autologous CTL019 cells: CD19 CAR with 4-1BB and CD3 zeta domains. Antigens for these TCRs are unknown. Sequenced here: CD8- CAR+ T cells sorted from cultured blood T cells, sampled for CD19 CAR T cell therapy. Sample subset: CD8-negative CAR-positive T cells from the infusion product. These receptors were collected from a man between 65 and 80 years old with chronic lymphocytic leukemia.

Concerning this clone itself: The read finishes 3 residues shy of the CDR3 end, and the germline J gene is used to complete it. The rearrangement links TRBV20-1 to TRBJ1-1; 9 positions agree with TRBD1. The V segment lost 6 bases and the J segment 0 bases; nucleotides outside the gene matches: 8. Germline V CDR1 and CDR2: DFQATT, SNEGSKA (reference sequence). CDR3 length: 15 residues. The part of the CDR3 DNA that was read is TGCAGTGCCCCCAAACAGGGGGCAGTGAACACTGAA. Translated, it gives CSAPKQGAVNTE. The whole CDR3 protein is CSAPKQGAVNTEAFF.

About this clone: The read ends 3 residues early relative to the CDR3; the germline J gene fills the gap. This chain joins TRBV11-1 and TRBJ2-3; D call uncertain. CDR1 and CDR2 from the germline V gene are SGHAT and FQDESV (reference sequence). V lost 4 bases to trimming and J lost 0 bases, with 11 bases between them. The CDR3 is 15 amino acids. CDR3 sequence reads: CASSSLVGSTDTQYF. Incomplete CDR3 DNA: TGTGCCAGCAGCTCCCTGGTCGGGAGCACAGATACG.

Comments on this clone: The CDR3 end is not reached by the read, which stops 3 residues before it; the germline J gene fills it in. This sequence joins TRBV12-3 or TRBV12-4 and TRBJ2-3; the match to TRBD1 covers 9 bases. V was clipped by 3 bases and J by 3 bases; unmatched bases: 4. The CDR3 length is 15 residues. The sequenced part of the CDR3 DNA is TGTGCCAGCAGTTTCGGGGACAGGGCGACAGATACG. Translation: CASSFGDRATDT. In full, the CDR3 is CASSFGDRATDTQYF.

CDR3 DNA (partial): TGCAGTGCCCTCGGCGCAGGGGTAGAAAACACTGAA. Amino acids: CSALGAGVENTE. The full CDR3 is CSALGAGVENTEAFF. The chain has TRBV20-1 and TRBJ1-1, with a tentative D call TRBD1 (6 bases). Coverage ceases 3 residues before the CDR3 finishes, and the germline J gene fills in the end. The CDR3 totals 15 residues. CDR1 is DFQATT, CDR2 SNEGSKA, per germline (reference sequence). Trimming removed 6 bases at V and 2 bases at J, with 19 bases between.

In regard to this clone: The DNA ends 3 residues before the CDR3 does, and the rest of the CDR3 is filled in from the germline J gene. This chain joins TRBV28 and TRBJ2-7; 7 bases agree with TRBD1. Germline V gene lookup returns CDR1 MDHEN and CDR2 SYDVKM. V gave up 5 bases and J gave up 3 bases; unmatched junction bases: 4. The CDR3 consists of 13 residues. The part of the CDR3 DNA that was read is TGTGCCAGCAGTCCTGACAGGGTCTACGAG. Protein: CASSPDRVYE. The CDR3 in full is CASSPDRVYEQYF.

Comment on this clone: The read terminates 3 residues before the CDR3 end, so the remaining end is supplied by the germline J gene. The chain recombines TRBV28 with TRBJ2-3; 7 bases align to TRBD2. This CDR3 is built from 15 residues. CDR1 is MDHEN, CDR2 SYDVKM, per germline. V shed 6 bases and J 0 bases; nucleotides not matched to a gene: 6. This CDR3 is CASSSPSGSTDTQYF. The sequenced part of the CDR3 DNA is TGTGCCAGCAGCTCTCCTAGCGGAAGCACAGATACG.

By frequency, this clone is medium-sized (0.01 to 0.1%). The sequence runs out 3 residues before the end of the CDR3; the remainder is reconstructed from the germline J gene. The chain uses TRBV20-1 and TRBJ2-3; possible D gene TRBD2, 5 bases. Trimming took off 1 base at V and 2 bases at J, with 7 bases between the two ends. The CDR3 length is 13 residues. CDR1 and CDR2 (germline): DFQATT, SNEGSKA (reference sequence). The CDR3 sequence: CSARVGLTDTQYF. The covered CDR3 bases are TGCAGTGCTAGAGTTGGACTCACAGATACG.

A remark on this clone: The observed sequence ends 3 residues before the CDR3 terminus, with the missing tail filled in from the germline J gene. The chain combines TRBV18 with TRBJ2-4; D possibly corresponds to TRBD2 (5 bases). This CDR3 has 13 amino acids. From germline, CDR1 is KGHSH and CDR2 LQKENI. The part of the CDR3 DNA that was read is TGTGCCAGCTCGCCGGACGGGGTGGATGGT. Protein: CASSPDGVDG. The CDR3 in full is CASSPDGVDGQYF.